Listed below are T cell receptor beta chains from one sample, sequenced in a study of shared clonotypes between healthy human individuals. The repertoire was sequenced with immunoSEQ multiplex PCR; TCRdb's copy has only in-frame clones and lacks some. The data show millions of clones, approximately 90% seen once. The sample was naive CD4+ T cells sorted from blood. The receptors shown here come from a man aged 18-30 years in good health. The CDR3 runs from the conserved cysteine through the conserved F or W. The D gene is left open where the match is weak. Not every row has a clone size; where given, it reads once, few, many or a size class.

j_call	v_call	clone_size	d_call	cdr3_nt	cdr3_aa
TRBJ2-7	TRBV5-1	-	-	TGCGCCAGCAGCTTGGGACGGGTCGGCGAGCAGTACTTC	CASSLGRVGEQYF
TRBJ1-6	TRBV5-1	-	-	TGCGCCAGCAGCCCATTTGGGGGGGCTAATTCACCCCTCCACTTT	CASSPFGGANSPLHF
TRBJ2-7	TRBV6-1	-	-	TGTGCCAGCAGTGAAGACAACTCCTACGAGCAGTACTTC	CASSEDNSYEQYF
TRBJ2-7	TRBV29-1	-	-	TGCAGCGTTGTGGTGGGGATGGGGTCCTACGAGCAGTACTTC	CSVVVGMGSYEQYF
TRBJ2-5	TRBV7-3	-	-	TGTGCCAGCAGCCAGGGGACATTCGAGAGGGAGACCCAGTACTTC	CASSQGTFERETQYF
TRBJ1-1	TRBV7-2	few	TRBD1	TGTGCCAGCAGCTCGGGGGACAGGCCCGAAGCTTTCTTT	CASSSGDRPEAFF
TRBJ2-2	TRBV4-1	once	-	TGCGCCAGCAGCCCCCCCGAAGGGGTGAGGAAAGCCGGGGAGCTGTTTTTT	CASSPPEGVRKAGELFF
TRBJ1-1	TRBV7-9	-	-	TGTGCCAGCAGCCGGGTTCCGGGACCGAGCACTGAAGCTTTCTTT	CASSRVPGPSTEAFF
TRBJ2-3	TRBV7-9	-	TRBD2	TGTGCCAGCAGCTTAAGGGCTAGCGGGGGATTCACAGATACGCAGTATTTT	CASSLRASGGFTDTQYF
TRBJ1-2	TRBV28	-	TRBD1	TGTGCCAGCAGCCGGACAGGGATCTATGGCTACACCTTC	CASSRTGIYGYTF
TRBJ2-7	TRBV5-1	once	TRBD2	TGCGCCAGCAGCCGGACGACTAGCGGGAGTTCCTACGAGCAGTACTTC	CASSRTTSGSSYEQYF
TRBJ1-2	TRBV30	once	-	TGTGCCTGGAGTGTACTGGGGGGGTATGGCTACACCTTC	CAWSVLGGYGYTF
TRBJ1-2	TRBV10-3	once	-	TGTGCCATCTCCCGGGGTGAACTAGGCCCGGGCTACACCTTC	CAISRGELGPGYTF
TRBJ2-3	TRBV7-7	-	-	TGTGCTAGCAGCCAGGGGCTAGGGGGAGATACGCAGTATTTT	CASSQGLGGDTQYF
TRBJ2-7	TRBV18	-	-	TGTGCCAGCTCACCAATAACGGGTGGAAACGAGCAGTACTTC	CASSPITGGNEQYF
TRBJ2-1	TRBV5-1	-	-	TGCGCCAGCAGCTTGGAACAGGGTACCTACAATGAGCAGTTCTTC	CASSLEQGTYNEQFF
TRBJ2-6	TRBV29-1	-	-	TGCAGCGTTGAGAGAGGGGCCAACGTCCTGACTTTC	CSVERGANVLTF
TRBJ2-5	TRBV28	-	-	TGTGCCAGCAGCCCCTCCGGTCGGTTCGGGGAGACCCAGTACTTC	CASSPSGRFGETQYF
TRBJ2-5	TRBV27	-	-	TGTGCCAGCAGAAGTCTAGCCCAAGAGACCCAGTACTTC	CASRSLAQETQYF
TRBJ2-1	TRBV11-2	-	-	TGTGCCAGCAGCTTAGGTCTCAGGGGAAATGAGCAGTTCTTC	CASSLGLRGNEQFF
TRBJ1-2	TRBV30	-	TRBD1	TGTGCCTGGAATACAGGGGAAGGTTTCAATGGCTACACCTTC	CAWNTGEGFNGYTF
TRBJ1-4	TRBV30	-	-	TGTGCCTGGAAAGGGGGACCTAATGAAAAACTGTTTTTT	CAWKGGPNEKLFF
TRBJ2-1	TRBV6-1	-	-	TGTGCCAGCAGTGAGGGTTTGGGGACCTACAATGAGCAGTTCTTC	CASSEGLGTYNEQFF
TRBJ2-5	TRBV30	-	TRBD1	TGTGCCTGGAGGGTACAGGGGGCGAGGGAGACCCAGTACTTC	CAWRVQGARETQYF
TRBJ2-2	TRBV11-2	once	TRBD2	TGTGCCAGCAGCTTAGATCCCGCGGGGGTGAACACCGGGGAGCTGTTTTTT	CASSLDPAGVNTGELFF
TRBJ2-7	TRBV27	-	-	TGTGCCAGTCACGGGCAGGGGAATCCCTACGAGCAGTACTTC	CASHGQGNPYEQYF
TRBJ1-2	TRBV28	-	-	TGTGCCAGCAGCTACACGCTGGAGGGGAGTATATATGGCTACACCTTC	CASSYTLEGSIYGYTF
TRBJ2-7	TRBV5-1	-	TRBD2	TGCGCCAGCAGCTATGGGACTAGCGGGGGCCTGGAGCAGTACTTC	CASSYGTSGGLEQYF
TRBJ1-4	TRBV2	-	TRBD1	TGTGCCAGCAGTCAGGCCGGGACAGATAATGAAAAACTGTTTTTT	CASSQAGTDNEKLFF
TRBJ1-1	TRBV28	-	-	TGTGCCAGCAGTTTAGGGTTTGGTGGGAACACTGAAGCTTTCTTT	CASSLGFGGNTEAFF
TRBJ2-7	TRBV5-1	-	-	TGCGCCAGCAGCTTGGGACCTTTGAGGGAGCAGTACTTC	CASSLGPLREQYF
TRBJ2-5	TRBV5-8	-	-	TGTGCCAGCAGCTTGGCTACCCTTCAAGAGACCCAGTACTTC	CASSLATLQETQYF
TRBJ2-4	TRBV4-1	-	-	TGCGCCAGCAGCCAAGTGGGCCGTGAGAATCTTAAAAACATTCAGTACTTC	CASSQVGRENLKNIQYF
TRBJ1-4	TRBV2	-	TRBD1	TGTGCCAGCAGTGAAGGCAAAAGGACAGGGGGCGTTGGTGAAAAACTGTTTTTT	CASSEGKRTGGVGEKLFF
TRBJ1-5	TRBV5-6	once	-	TGTGCCAGCAGCTTGGGGGGCGTTCTAGGTTATCAGCCCCAGCATTTT	CASSLGGVLGYQPQHF
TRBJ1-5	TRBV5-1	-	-	TGCGCCAGCAGCCCCGGCGCAGGGGGCAATCAGCCCCAGCATTTT	CASSPGAGGNQPQHF
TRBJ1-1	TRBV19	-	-	TGTGCCAGTAGTCGTATATCCGGGAAGGCTTTCTTT	CASSRISGKAFF
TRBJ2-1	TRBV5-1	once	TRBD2	TGCGCCAGCAGACGAAGCGGGGGCGCACCCAATGAGCAGTTCTTC	CASRRSGGAPNEQFF
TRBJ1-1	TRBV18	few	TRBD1	TGTGCCAGCTCAACGACAGGGGACACTGAAGCTTTCTTT	CASSTTGDTEAFF
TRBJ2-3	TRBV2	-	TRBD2	TGTGCCAGCAGCGAGGGACTAGCGGGGAGCACAGATACGCAGTATTTT	CASSEGLAGSTDTQYF
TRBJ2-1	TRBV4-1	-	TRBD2	TGTGCCAGCAGCCAAGCGGGGGGCAACCACAATGAGCAGTTCTTC	CASSQAGGNHNEQFF
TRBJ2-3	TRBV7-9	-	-	TGTGCCAGCAGCTCTGAGGGCCAGGCAGATACGCAGTATTTT	CASSSEGQADTQYF
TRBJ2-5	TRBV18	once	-	TGTGCCAGCTCACGCGGGACCCAAGAGACCCAGTACTTC	CASSRGTQETQYF
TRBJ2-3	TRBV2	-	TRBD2	TGTGCCAGCCCCCCGGGACTAGCGGGAGATACGCAGTATTTT	CASPPGLAGDTQYF
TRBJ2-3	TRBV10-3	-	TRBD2	TGTGCCATCATGGGCGGGAGGGCTAGCACAGATACGCAGTATTTT	CAIMGGRASTDTQYF
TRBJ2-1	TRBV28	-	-	TGTGCCAGCCTCCCGCCCTCCGGACACCCCAATGAGCAGTTCTTC	CASLPPSGHPNEQFF
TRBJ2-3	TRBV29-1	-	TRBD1	TGCAGCGGTAGACAGGGTAGCACAGATACGCAGTATTTT	CSGRQGSTDTQYF
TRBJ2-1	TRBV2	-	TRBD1	TGTGCCAGCAGGCTGACAGGGTGGGGCAATGAGCAGTTCTTC	CASRLTGWGNEQFF
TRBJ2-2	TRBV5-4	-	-	TGTGCCAGCAGCCCCGGGGGAGGTAGCCGGAACACCGGGGAGCTGTTTTTT	CASSPGGGSRNTGELFF
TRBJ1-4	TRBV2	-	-	TGTGCCAGCAAGGGGGAGAATGAAAAACTGTTTTTT	CASKGENEKLFF
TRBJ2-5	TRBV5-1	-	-	TGCGCCAGCAGTCGGGCCAACCAAGAGACCCAGTACTTC	CASSRANQETQYF
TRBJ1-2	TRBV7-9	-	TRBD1	TGTGCCAGCAGCTCGACAGGGCATGGCTACACCTTC	CASSSTGHGYTF
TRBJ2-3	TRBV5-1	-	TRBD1	TGCGCCAGCTACGGACAGGGCACAGATACGCAGTATTTT	CASYGQGTDTQYF
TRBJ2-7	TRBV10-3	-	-	TGTGCCATCAGTGCCGGGCGGGGAACCTACGAGCAGTACTTC	CAISAGRGTYEQYF
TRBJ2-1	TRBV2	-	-	TGTGCCAGGAGGGACTATCCCTCTACAGGGCCCTACAATGAGCAGTTCTTC	CARRDYPSTGPYNEQFF
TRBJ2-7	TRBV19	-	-	TGTGCCAGTAACCCCGGTCTGGGCTCCCCTGCCCACGAGCAGTACTTC	CASNPGLGSPAHEQYF
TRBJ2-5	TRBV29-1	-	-	TGCAGCGTTGTGGGGGACTGGCAAGAGACCCAGTACTTC	CSVVGDWQETQYF
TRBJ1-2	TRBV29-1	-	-	TGCAGCGTGTCCTACACCGACTATGGCTACACCTTC	CSVSYTDYGYTF
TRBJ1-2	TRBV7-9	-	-	TGTGCCAGCAGCTTTGGAGTGGAGAGAACGATTAACTATGGCTACACCTTC	CASSFGVERTINYGYTF
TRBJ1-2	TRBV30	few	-	TGTGCCTGGAGTGTGGGAGGGTTAAACTCTGGCTACACCTTC	CAWSVGGLNSGYTF